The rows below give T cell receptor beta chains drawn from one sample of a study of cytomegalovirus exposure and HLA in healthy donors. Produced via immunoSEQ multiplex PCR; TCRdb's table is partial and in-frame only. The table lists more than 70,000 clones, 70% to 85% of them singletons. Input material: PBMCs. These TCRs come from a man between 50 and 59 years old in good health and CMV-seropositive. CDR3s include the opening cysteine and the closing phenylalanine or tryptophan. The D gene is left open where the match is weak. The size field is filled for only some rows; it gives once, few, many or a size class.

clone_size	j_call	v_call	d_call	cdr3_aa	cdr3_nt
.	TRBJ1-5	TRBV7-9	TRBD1	CSSSLGDSRYQPQHF	TGTTCCAGCAGCCTCGGGGACAGCCGTTATCAGCCCCAGCATTTT
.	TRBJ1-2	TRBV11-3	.	CASSLDGGVGYTF	TGTGCCAGCAGCTTAGATGGGGGGGTTGGCTACACCTTC
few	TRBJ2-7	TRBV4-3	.	CASSPALWGTYEQYF	TGCGCCAGCAGCCCTGCCTTGTGGGGCACCTACGAGCAGTACTTC
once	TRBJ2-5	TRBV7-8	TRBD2	CASTSGRGRETQYF	TGTGCCAGTACTAGCGGGAGGGGGCGGGAGACCCAGTACTTC
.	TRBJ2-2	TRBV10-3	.	CATGHSMNTGELFF	TGTGCCACGGGACACTCAATGAACACCGGGGAGCTGTTTTTT
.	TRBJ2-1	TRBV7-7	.	CASSSTEGSYNEQFF	TGTGCTAGCAGCTCGACTGAGGGCTCCTACAATGAGCAGTTCTTC
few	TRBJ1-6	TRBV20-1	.	CSAGGLSPLHF	TGCAGTGCTGGAGGGCTTTCACCCCTCCACTTT
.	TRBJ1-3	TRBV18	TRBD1	CASPPIQGSGNTIYF	TGTGCCAGCCCACCCATACAGGGGTCTGGAAACACCATATATTTT
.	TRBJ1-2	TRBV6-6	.	CASSLNRADYGYTF	TGTGCCAGCAGTCTCAACAGGGCAGACTATGGCTACACCTTC
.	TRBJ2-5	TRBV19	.	CASSRNRGKETQYF	TGTGCCAGTAGTCGGAATAGAGGGAAAGAGACCCAGTACTTC
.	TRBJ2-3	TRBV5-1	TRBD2	CASSLDSSGRNGDTQYF	TGCGCCAGCAGCTTGGATTCTAGCGGGAGGAACGGGGATACGCAGTATTTT
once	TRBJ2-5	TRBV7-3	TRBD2	CASSTGTSGFQETQYF	TGTGCCAGCAGCACGGGGACTAGCGGATTCCAAGAGACCCAGTACTTC
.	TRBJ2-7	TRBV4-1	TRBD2	CASSQKVASGSGEQYF	TGCGCCAGCAGCCAGAAGGTTGCTAGCGGGAGTGGGGAGCAGTACTTC
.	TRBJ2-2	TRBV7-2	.	CASSLEGFRGTGELFF	TGTGCCAGCAGCTTAGAGGGTTTCCGGGGCACCGGGGAGCTGTTTTTT
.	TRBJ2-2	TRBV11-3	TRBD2	CASSPLAGGFGELFF	TGTGCCAGCAGCCCTCTAGCGGGAGGATTCGGGGAGCTGTTTTTT
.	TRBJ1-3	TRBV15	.	CATSPPEGSGNTIYF	TGTGCCACCAGCCCCCCGGAGGGCTCTGGAAACACCATATATTTT
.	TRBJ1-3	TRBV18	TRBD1	CASSPGDRAAGNTIYF	TGTGCCAGCTCACCGGGGGACAGGGCTGCGGGAAACACCATATATTTT
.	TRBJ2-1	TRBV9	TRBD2	CASSPYGTSGYNEQFF	TGTGCCAGCAGCCCTTACGGGACTAGCGGATACAATGAGCAGTTCTTC
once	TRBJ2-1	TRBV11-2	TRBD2	CASSSLRSGRKLNEQFF	TGTGCCAGCAGCTCACTCAGGAGCGGGAGGAAGTTGAATGAGCAGTTCTTC
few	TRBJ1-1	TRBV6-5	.	CASSYLPDRGKAFF	TGTGCCAGCAGTTACTTACCGGACAGAGGTAAAGCTTTCTTT
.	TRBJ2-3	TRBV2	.	CASSDSSGTDTQYF	TGTGCCAGCAGTGACTCTAGCGGCACAGATACGCAGTATTTT
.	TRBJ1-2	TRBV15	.	CATSPQRGYGYTF	TGTGCCACCAGCCCCCAGCGGGGTTATGGCTACACCTTC
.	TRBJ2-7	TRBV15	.	CATSSTTGTYEQYF	TGTGCCACCAGCAGTACCACAGGAACCTACGAGCAGTACTTC
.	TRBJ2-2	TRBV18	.	CASSLHPGRQGGELFF	TGTGCCAGCTCACTACACCCAGGGCGTCAAGGCGGGGAGCTGTTTTTT
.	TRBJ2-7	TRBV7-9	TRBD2	CASSLVSAGGPHEQYF	TGTGCCAGCAGCTTAGTCTCTGCGGGAGGGCCCCACGAGCAGTACTTC
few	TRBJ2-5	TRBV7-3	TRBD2	CASSIFSGETQYF	TGTGCCAGCAGCATCTTTAGCGGGGAGACCCAGTACTTC
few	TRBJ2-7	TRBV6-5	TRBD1	CASSSGGREQYF	TGTGCCAGCAGTTCAGGGGGACGGGAGCAGTACTTC
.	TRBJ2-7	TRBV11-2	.	CASSQLTYEQYF	TGTGCCAGCAGCCAACTCACCTACGAGCAGTACTTC
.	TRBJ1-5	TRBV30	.	CAWSGPSNQPQHF	TGTGCCTGGAGTGGGCCCAGCAATCAGCCCCAGCATTTT
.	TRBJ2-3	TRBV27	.	CASSLQVNADTQYF	TGTGCCAGCAGTTTACAGGTTAACGCAGATACGCAGTATTTT
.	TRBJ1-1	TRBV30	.	CAWSATQDEAFF	TGTGCCTGGAGTGCAACACAGGATGAAGCTTTCTTT
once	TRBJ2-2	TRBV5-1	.	CASSLALSGPTGELFF	TGCGCCAGCAGCTTGGCCCTTAGCGGCCCAACCGGGGAGCTGTTTTTT
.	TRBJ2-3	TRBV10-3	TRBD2	CAITHGTSGRSTDTQYF	TGTGCCATCACCCACGGGACTAGCGGGAGATCAACAGATACGCAGTATTTT
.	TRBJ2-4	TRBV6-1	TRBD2	CASSEILAGLKNIQYF	TGTGCCAGCAGTGAAATCCTAGCGGGTCTCAAAAACATTCAGTACTTC
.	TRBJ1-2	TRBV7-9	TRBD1	CASNQGQGLNYGYTF	TGTGCCAGCAACCAAGGACAGGGCCTTAACTATGGCTACACCTTC
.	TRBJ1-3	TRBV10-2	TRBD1	CASSGQGARGNTIYF	TGCGCCAGCAGTGGACAGGGGGCGCGAGGAAACACCATATATTTT
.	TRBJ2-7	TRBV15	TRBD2	CATSRGGGLALSYEQYF	TGTGCCACCAGCAGAGGAGGGGGACTAGCGCTCTCCTACGAGCAGTACTTC
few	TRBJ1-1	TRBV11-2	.	CASSSVVGTEAFF	TGTGCCAGCAGCTCCGTCGTCGGCACTGAAGCTTTCTTT
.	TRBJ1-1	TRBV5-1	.	CASSLAWGANTEAFF	TGCGCCAGCAGCTTGGCGTGGGGAGCGAACACTGAAGCTTTCTTT
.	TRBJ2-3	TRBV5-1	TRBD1	CASGKTGGITDTQYF	TGCGCCAGCGGAAAAACAGGGGGCATCACAGATACGCAGTATTTT
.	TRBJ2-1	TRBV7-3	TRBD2	CASSYQLAGVSSSYNEQFF	TGTGCCAGCAGCTACCAACTAGCGGGAGTATCGAGCTCCTACAATGAGCAGTTCTTC
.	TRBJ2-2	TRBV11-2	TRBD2	CASSSQREDTGELFF	TGTGCCAGCAGCTCTCAGCGGGAAGACACCGGGGAGCTGTTTTTT
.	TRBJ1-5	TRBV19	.	CASSIGPGPNQPQHF	TGTGCCAGTAGTATAGGACCAGGGCCAAATCAGCCCCAGCATTTT
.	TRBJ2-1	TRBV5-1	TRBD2	CASSAGLAEGFEQFF	TGCGCCAGCAGCGCGGGACTAGCGGAAGGGTTTGAGCAGTTCTTC
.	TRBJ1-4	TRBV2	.	CASRQDSATNEKLFF	TGTGCCAGCCGACAGGATAGTGCAACTAATGAAAAACTGTTTTTT
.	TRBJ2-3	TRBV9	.	CASSVALGRDTQYF	TGTGCCAGCAGCGTAGCGTTGGGGAGAGATACGCAGTATTTT
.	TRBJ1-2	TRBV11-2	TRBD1	CASSSHRGLVGYTF	TGTGCCAGCAGCTCCCACAGGGGCCTGGTTGGCTACACCTTC
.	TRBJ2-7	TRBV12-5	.	CASGLVGTYTYEQYF	TGTGCTAGTGGTTTGGTGGGGACTTACACCTACGAGCAGTACTTC
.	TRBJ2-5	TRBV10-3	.	CAISGGQETQYF	TGTGCCATCAGCGGGGGCCAAGAGACCCAGTACTTC
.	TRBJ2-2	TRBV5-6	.	CASSPGGIGELFF	TGTGCCAGCAGCCCCGGAGGGATCGGGGAGCTGTTTTTT
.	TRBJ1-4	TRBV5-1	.	CASSIQGDEKLFF	TGCGCCAGCAGCATACAGGGAGATGAAAAACTGTTTTTT
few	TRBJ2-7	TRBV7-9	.	CSSSLGGYEQYF	TGTTCCAGCAGCTTAGGAGGGTACGAGCAGTACTTC